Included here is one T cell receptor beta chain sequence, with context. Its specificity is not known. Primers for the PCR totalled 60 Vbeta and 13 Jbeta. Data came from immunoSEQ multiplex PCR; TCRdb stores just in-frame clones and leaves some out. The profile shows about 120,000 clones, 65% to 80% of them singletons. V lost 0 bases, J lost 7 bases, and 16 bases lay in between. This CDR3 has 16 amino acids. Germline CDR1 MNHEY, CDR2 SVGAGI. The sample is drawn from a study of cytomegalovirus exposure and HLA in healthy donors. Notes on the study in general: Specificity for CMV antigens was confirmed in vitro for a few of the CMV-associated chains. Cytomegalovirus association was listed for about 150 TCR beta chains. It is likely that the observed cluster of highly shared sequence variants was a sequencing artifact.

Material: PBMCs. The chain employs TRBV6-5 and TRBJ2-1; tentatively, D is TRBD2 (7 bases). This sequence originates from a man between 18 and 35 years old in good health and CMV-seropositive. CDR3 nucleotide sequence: TGTGCCAGCAGTTACTCGGGGGGGGCTCTTCGGAATGAGCAGTTCTTC. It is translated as CASSYSGGALRNEQFF.